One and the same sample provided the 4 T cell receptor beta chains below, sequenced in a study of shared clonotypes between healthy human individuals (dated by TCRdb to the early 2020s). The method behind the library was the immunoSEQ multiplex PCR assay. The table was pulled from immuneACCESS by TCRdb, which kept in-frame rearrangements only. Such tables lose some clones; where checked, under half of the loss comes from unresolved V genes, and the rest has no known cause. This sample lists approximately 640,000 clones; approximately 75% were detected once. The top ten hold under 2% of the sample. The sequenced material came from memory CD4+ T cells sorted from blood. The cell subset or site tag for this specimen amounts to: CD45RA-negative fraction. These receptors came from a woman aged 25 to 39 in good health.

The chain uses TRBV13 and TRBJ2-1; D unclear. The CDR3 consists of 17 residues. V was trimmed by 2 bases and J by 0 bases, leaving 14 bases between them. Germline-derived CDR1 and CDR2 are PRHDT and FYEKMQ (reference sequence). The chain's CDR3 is CASSLKWFASSYNEQFF. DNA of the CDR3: TGTGCCAGCAGCTTAAAGTGGTTTGCGAGCTCCTACAATGAGCAGTTCTTC.

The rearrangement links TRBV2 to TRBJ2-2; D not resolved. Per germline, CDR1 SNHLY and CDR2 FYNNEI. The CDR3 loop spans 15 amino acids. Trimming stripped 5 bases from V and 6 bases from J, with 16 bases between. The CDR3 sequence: CASSQFVATPGELFF. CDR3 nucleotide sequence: TGTGCCAGCAGTCAGTTCGTGGCTACACCCGGGGAGCTGTTTTTT.

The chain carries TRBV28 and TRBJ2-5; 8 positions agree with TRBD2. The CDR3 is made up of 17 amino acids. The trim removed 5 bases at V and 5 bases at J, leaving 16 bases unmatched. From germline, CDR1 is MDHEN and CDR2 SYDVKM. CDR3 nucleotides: TGTGCCAGCAGTCCCGGGAGGGTAACCCCTTCCAGGGAGACCCAGTACTTC. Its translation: CASSPGRVTPSRETQYF.

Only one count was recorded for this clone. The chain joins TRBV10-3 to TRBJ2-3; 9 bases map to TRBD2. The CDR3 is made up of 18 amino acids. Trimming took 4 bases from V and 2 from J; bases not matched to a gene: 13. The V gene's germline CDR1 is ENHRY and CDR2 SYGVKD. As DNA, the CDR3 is TGTGCCATCAGTGTAGGCAGGGGTAGGACTAGCGTCACAGATACGCAGTATTTT. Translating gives CAISVGRGRTSVTDTQYF.